Listed here is a single T cell receptor beta chain. Its target is not known. These data belong to a study of vaccination effects on CD4 cells after COVID-19. Germline loops: CDR1 ENHRY, CDR2 SYGVKD. V was trimmed by 4 bases and J by 7 bases, leaving 19 bases between them. The CDR3 length is 15 residues. Antigen-specific CD4+ T cells were expanded with viral peptide pools in the ViraFEST assay before sequencing. Isolation of CD4+ T cells took place after approximately 10 days of culture. Supplemented with roughly 10 IU/ml IL-2 and about 10 ug/ml peptides, a few million PBMC per well were kept in culture. The protocol was immunoSEQ multiplex PCR, while the TCRdb copy is restricted to in-frame clones and leaves out a portion. The sample carries tens of thousands of clones, 81% recorded once.

Sequencing used CD4+ T cells from PBMCs cultured with HCoV-229E spike peptides, obtained before COVID-19 vaccination. This sequence joins TRBV10-3 and TRBJ1-2; a possible D gene is TRBD1 (6 bases). The sequence was obtained from a human donor who received a COVID-19 vaccine. The CDR3 sequence is CAISAAGQTSAGYTF. In nucleotides, the CDR3 is TGTGCCATCAGTGCCGCAGGACAGACTAGTGCTGGCTACACCTTC.